Below, 2 T cell receptor beta chains from the same sample are listed, as sequenced in a study of cytomegalovirus exposure and HLA in healthy donors. Some clones are missing from TCRdb's copy, which holds only in-frame ones; the method was immunoSEQ multiplex PCR. The sample holds about 220,000 clones, approximately 88% seen once. The specimen was PBMCs. These receptors were taken from a woman younger than 45 in good health and CMV-seropositive.

The CDR3 is CASSFPQVAFF. The DNA for the CDR3 is TGTGCCAGCAGTTTCCCCCAGGTAGCTTTCTTT. The chain carries TRBV28 and TRBJ1-1, with D uncertain. V was cut by 3 bases and J by 10 bases, with 9 bases left in between. There are 11 residues in the CDR3. The V gene's germline CDR1 is MDHEN and CDR2 SYDVKM.

This chain uses TRBV7-2 with TRBJ1-5; D gene uncertain. The germline V gene encodes CDR1 SGHTA and CDR2 FQGNSA. The CDR3 runs to 14 residues. The V gene lost 5 bases and the J gene lost 4 bases, with 12 bases spanning the gap. The CDR3 sequence: CASSLDFFNQPQHF. Written as DNA, the CDR3 is TGTGCCAGCAGCCTTGACTTCTTTAATCAGCCCCAGCATTTT.